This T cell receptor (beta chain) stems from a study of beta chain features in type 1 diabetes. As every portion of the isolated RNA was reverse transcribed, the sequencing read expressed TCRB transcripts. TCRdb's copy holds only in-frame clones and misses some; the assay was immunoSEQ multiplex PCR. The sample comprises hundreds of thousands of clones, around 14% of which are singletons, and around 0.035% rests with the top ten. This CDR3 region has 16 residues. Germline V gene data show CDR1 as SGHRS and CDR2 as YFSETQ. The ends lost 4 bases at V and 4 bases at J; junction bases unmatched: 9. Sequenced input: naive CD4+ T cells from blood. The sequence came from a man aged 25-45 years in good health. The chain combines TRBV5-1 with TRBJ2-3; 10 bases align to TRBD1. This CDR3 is CASSRRQGANSDTQYF. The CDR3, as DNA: TGCGCCAGCAGCCGAAGACAGGGGGCGAATTCAGATACGCAGTATTTT.